Described below is a single T cell receptor beta chain sequence and its context. The target antigen is unknown. Its ends do not fully match the called genes, so a read error is possible. This record belongs to a study of cytomegalovirus exposure and HLA in healthy donors. Study-level points and caveats: Some V segments (TRBV6-2 and TRBV6-3 among them) were excluded as indistinguishable.

Primers: 60 Vbeta forward and 13 Jbeta reverse. The protocol was immunoSEQ multiplex PCR, while the TCRdb copy is restricted to in-frame clones and leaves out a portion. The table has some 150,000 clones, around 70% seen once; the top ten hold over 2%. CDR1 is MGHRA and CDR2 is YSYEKL in the germline V gene. CDR3 size: 15 residues. Material: PBMCs. The rearrangement links TRBV4-1 to TRBJ1-2; no definite D call. This TCR derives from a man aged 40-50 years in good health and CMV-seronegative. CDR3 loop: CASSQESNSNYGYPF. DNA of the CDR3: TGCGCCAGCAGCCAAGAGAGCAACTCTAACTATGGCTACCCCTTC.